These T cell receptor beta chains were read from a single sample in a study of cytomegalovirus exposure and HLA in healthy donors. Using immunoSEQ multiplex PCR, the repertoire was profiled, and TCRdb retains in-frame clones only, with some absent. Seen here are 30,000 or so clones, about 60% observed once, and the top ten hold roughly 22%. The sequencing input was PBMCs. These receptor sequences come from a man between 50 and 59 years old in good health and CMV-seropositive. CDR3s leave out the opening cysteine and the closing phenylalanine or tryptophan.

V: TRBV9
J: TRBJ2-7
CDR3: ASSGGGGATGEQY

V: TRBV25-1
J: TRBJ1-2
CDR3: AAGKGNGYT

V: TRBV6-6
J: TRBJ2-3
CDR3: ASSYGQGSTDTQY

V: TRBV6-6
J: TRBJ2-5
CDR3: ASSYLAGGKQETQY

V: TRBV6-5
J: TRBJ2-1
CDR3: ASSNPGLGRNEQF

V: TRBV11-2
J: TRBJ2-1
CDR3: ASSLERGQYNEQF

V: TRBV30
J: TRBJ1-4
CDR3: AWSVAQGAREKLF

V: TRBV7-6
J: TRBJ1-1
CDR3: ASSLRAGTEAF

V: TRBV28
J: TRBJ1-3
CDR3: ASEDMSSGNTIY

V: TRBV10-3
J: TRBJ2-7
CDR3: AISGPPGQAYEQY

V: TRBV6-5
J: TRBJ2-7
CDR3: ASSYSGGNHEY

V: TRBV30
J: TRBJ2-1
CDR3: ACDLAGGPVPYNEQF

V: TRBV29-1
J: TRBJ2-3
CDR3: SAVAGGRNTQY

V: TRBV10-3
J: TRBJ1-1
CDR3: AISAGTEAF

V: TRBV29-1
J: TRBJ1-4
CDR3: SVAPGQGNEKLF

V: TRBV6-5
J: TRBJ2-3
CDR3: ASSYSRVWDTQY

V: TRBV6-1
J: TRBJ2-7
CDR3: ASSVQVGTYEQY

V: TRBV30
J: TRBJ2-1
CDR3: AWSGQGGSNEQF

V: TRBV5-6
J: TRBJ1-2
CDR3: ASSFTGLSGYT

V: TRBV6-1
J: TRBJ2-5
CDR3: ASILETRPSETQY

V: TRBV30
J: TRBJ2-7
CDR3: AWSIQSTYEQY